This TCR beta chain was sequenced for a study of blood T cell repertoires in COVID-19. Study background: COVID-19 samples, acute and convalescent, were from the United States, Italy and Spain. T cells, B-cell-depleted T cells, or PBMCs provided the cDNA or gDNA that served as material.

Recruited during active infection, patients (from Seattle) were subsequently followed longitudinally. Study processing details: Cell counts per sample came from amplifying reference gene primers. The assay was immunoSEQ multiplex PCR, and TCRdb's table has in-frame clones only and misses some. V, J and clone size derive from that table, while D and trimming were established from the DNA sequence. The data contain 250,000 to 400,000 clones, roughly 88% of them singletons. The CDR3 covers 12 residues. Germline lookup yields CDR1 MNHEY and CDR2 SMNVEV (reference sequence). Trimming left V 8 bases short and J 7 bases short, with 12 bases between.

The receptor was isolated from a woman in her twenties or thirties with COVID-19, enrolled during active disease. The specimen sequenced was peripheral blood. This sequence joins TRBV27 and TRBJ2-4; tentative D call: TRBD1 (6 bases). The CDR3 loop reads CASGDIGNIQYF. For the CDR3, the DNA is TGTGCCAGCGGGGACATCGGTAACATTCAGTACTTC.